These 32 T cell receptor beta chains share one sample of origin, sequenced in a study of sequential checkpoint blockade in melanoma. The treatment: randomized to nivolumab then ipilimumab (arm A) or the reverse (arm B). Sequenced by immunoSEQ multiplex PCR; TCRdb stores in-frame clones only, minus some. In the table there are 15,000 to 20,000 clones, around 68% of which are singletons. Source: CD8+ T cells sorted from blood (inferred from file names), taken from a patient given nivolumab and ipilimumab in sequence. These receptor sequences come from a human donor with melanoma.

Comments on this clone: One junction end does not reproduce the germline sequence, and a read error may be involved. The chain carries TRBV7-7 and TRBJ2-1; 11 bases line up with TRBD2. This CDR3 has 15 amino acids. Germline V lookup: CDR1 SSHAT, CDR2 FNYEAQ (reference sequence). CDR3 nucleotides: TGTGCTAGCAGCGTCGGGACTAGCGGCTACAATGAGCAGTTCTTC. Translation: CASSVGTSGYNEQFF.

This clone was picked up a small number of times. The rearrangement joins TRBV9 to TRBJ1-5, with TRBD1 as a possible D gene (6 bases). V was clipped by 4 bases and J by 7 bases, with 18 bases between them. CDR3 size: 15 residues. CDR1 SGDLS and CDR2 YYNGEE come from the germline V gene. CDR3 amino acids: CASSPDAGDGQPQHF. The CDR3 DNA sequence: TGTGCCAGCAGCCCAGACGCAGGGGATGGGCAGCCCCAGCATTTT.

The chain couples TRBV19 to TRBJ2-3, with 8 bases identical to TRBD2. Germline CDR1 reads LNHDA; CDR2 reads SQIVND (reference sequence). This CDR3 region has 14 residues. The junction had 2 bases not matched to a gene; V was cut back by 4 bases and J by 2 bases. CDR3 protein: CASSTGGLTDTQYF. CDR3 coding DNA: TGTGCCAGTAGTACGGGAGGGCTCACAGATACGCAGTATTTT.

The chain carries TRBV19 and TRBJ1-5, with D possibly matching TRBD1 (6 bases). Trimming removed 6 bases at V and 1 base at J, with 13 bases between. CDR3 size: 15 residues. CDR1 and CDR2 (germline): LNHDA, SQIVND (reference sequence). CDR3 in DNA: TGTGCCAGTAGACCTTCCAGGGGAAGCAATCAGCCCCAGCATTTT. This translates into CASRPSRGSNQPQHF.

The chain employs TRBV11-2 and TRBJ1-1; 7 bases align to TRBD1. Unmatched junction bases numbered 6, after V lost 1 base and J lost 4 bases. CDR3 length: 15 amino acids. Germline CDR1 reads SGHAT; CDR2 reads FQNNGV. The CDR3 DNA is TGTGCCAGCAGCTTAGGACAGGGAAAACTCACTGAAGCTTTCTTT. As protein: CASSLGQGKLTEAFF.

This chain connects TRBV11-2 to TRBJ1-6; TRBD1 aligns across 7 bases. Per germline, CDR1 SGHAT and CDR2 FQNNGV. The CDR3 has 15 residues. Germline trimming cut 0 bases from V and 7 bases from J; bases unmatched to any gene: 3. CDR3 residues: CASSLETGWNSPLHF. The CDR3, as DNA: TGTGCCAGCAGCTTAGAGACAGGGTGGAATTCACCCCTCCACTTT. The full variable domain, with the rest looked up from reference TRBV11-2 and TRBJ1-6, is EAGVAQSPRYKIIEKRQSVAFWCNPISGHATLYWYQQILGQGPKLLIQFQNNGVVDDSQLPKDRFSAERLKGVDSTLKIQPAKLEDSAVYLCASSLETGWNSPLHFGNGTRLTVT.

The CDR3 region has the DNA TGCGCCAGCAGCCGCGGACTAGCGGCCTCCTACAATGAGCAGTTCTTC. As protein: CASSRGLAASYNEQFF. The chain is built from TRBV4-1 and TRBJ2-1; 10 bases map to TRBD2. The CDR3 covers 16 residues. CDR1 is MGHRA, CDR2 YSYEKL, per germline. V was pared by 4 bases and J by 0 bases, with 3 bases of the junction left unmatched.

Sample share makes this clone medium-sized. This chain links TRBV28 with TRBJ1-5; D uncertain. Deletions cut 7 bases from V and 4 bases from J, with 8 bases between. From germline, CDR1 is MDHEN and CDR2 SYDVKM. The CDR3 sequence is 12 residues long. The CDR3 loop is CASTRRNQPQHF. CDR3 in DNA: TGTGCCAGCACAAGGAGGAATCAGCCCCAGCATTTT.

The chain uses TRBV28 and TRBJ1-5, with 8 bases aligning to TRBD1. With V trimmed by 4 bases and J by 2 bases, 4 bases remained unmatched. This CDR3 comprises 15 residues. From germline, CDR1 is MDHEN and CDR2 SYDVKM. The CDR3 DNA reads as TGTGCCAGCAGTTCCGGACAGGGAGGCAATCAGCCCCAGCATTTT. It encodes CASSSGQGGNQPQHF.

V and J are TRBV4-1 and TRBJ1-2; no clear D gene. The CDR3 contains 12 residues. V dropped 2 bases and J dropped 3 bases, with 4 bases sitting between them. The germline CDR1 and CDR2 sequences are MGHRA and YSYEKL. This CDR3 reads CASSQPYYGYTF. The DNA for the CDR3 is TGCGCCAGCAGCCAACCCTACTATGGCTACACCTTC.

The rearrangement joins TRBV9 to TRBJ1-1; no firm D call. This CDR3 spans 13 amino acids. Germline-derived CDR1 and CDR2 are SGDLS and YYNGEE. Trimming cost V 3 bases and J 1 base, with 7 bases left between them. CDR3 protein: CASSDSWNTEAFF. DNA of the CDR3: TGTGCCAGCAGCGATTCCTGGAACACTGAAGCTTTCTTT.

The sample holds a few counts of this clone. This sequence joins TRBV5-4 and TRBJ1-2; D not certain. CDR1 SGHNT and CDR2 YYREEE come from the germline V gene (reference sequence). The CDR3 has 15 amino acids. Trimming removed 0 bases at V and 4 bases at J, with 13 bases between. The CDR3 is CASSLEEDLGYGYTF. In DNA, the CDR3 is TGTGCCAGCAGCTTGGAGGAGGATTTGGGCTATGGCTACACCTTC.

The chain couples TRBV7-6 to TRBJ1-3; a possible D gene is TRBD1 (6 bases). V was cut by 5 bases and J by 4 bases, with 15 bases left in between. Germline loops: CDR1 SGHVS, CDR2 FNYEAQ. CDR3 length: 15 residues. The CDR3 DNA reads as TGTGCCAGCAGCAACAGGGACGAGGCCGGAAACACCATATATTTT. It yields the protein CASSNRDEAGNTIYF.

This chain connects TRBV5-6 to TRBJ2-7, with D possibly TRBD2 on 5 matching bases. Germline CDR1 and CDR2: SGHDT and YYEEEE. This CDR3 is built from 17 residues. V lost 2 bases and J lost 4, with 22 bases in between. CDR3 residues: CASSFTPSVPSLYEQYF. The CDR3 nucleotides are TGTGCCAGCAGCTTCACCCCTAGTGTACCTAGCCTATACGAGCAGTACTTC.

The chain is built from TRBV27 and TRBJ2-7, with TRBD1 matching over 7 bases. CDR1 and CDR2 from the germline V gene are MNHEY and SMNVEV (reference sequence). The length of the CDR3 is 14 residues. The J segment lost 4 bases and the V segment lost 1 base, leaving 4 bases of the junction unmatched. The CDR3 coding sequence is TGTGCCAGCAGTTTATTCGGGACAGCATACGAGCAGTACTTC. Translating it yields CASSLFGTAYEQYF.

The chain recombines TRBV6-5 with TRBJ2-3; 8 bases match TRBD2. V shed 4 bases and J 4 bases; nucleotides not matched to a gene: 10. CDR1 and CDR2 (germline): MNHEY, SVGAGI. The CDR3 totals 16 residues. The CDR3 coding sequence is TGTGCCAGCAGTTTCAAGCCTAGCGGGTTCCCAGATACGCAGTATTTT. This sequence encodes CASSFKPSGFPDTQYF.

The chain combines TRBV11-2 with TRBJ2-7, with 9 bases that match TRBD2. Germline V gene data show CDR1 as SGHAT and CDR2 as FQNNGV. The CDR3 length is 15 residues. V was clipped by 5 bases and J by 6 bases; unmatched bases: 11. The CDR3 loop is CASSTLAGARVEQYF. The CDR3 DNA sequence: TGTGCCAGCAGCACCTTAGCGGGAGCCAGAGTCGAGCAGTACTTC.

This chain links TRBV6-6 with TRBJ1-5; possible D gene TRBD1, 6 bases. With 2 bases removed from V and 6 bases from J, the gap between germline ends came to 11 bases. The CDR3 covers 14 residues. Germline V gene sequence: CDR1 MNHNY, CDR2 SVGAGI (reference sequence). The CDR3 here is CASSYEGVGQPQHF. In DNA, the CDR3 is TGTGCCAGCAGTTACGAGGGGGTCGGTCAGCCCCAGCATTTT.

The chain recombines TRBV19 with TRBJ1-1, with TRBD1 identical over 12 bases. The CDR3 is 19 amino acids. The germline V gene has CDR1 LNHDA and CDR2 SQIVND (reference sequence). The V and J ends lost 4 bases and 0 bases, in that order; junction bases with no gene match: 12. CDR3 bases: TGTGCCAGTAGTACCGGGACAGGGGGCCCCATCCCCATGAACACTGAAGCTTTCTTT. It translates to CASSTGTGGPIPMNTEAFF.

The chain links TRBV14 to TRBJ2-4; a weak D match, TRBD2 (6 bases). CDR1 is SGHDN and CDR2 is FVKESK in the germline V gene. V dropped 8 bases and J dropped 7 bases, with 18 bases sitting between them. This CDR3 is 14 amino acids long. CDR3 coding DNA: TGTGCCAGCCCCGGGGGATACCTCCGGAACATTCAGTACTTC. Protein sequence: CASPGGYLRNIQYF.

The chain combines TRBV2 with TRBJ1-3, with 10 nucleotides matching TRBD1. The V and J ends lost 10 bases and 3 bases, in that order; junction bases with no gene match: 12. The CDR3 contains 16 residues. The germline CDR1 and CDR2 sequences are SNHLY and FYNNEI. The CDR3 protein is CATTGDRGADGNTIYF. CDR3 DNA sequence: TGTGCCACCACGGGGGACAGGGGAGCGGATGGAAACACCATATATTTT.

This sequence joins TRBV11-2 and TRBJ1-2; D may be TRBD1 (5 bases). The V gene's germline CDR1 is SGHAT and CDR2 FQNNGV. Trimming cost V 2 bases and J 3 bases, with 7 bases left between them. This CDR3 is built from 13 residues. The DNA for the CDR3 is TGTGCCAGCAGCTTAACGACAGACTATGGCTACACCTTC. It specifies CASSLTTDYGYTF. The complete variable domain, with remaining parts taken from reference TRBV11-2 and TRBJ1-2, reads EAGVAQSPRYKIIEKRQSVAFWCNPISGHATLYWYQQILGQGPKLLIQFQNNGVVDDSQLPKDRFSAERLKGVDSTLKIQPAKLEDSAVYLCASSLTTDYGYTFGSGTRLTVV.

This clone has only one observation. The CDR3: CASSGPDSSYEQYF. The CDR3 region has the DNA TGTGCCAGCAGCGGACCGGACAGCTCCTACGAGCAGTACTTC. The chain recombines TRBV9 with TRBJ2-5, with D possibly being TRBD1 (6 bases). Near its end, the DNA agrees better with TRBJ2-7, so the J call may be wrong. CDR1 and CDR2 from the germline V gene are SGDLS and YYNGEE. The CDR3 contains 14 residues.

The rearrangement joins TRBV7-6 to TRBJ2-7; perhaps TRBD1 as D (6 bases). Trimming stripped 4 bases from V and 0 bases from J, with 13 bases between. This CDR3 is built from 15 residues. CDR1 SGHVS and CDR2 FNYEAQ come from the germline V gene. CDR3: CASSSGALGSYEQYF. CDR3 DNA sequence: TGTGCCAGCAGCTCAGGGGCATTGGGCTCCTACGAGCAGTACTTC.

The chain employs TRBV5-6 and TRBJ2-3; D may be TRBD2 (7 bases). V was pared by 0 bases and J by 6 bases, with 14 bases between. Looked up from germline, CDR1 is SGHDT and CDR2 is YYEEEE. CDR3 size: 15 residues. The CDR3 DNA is TGTGCCAGCAGCTTGGCGTGGGGGGGCCGCGATACGCAGTATTTT. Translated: CASSLAWGGRDTQYF.

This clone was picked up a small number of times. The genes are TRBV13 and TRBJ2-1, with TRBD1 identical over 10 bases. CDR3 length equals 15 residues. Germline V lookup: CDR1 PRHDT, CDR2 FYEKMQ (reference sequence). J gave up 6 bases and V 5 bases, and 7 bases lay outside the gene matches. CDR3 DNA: TGTGCCAGCAGCGGCCGGGACAGGGGACGCAATGAGCAGTTCTTC. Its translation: CASSGRDRGRNEQFF.

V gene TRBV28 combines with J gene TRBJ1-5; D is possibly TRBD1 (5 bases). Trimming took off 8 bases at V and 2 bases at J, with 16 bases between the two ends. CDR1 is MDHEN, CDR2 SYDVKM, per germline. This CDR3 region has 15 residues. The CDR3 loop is CASRSKTARNQPQHF. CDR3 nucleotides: TGTGCCAGCCGATCAAAGACAGCCCGCAATCAGCCCCAGCATTTT.

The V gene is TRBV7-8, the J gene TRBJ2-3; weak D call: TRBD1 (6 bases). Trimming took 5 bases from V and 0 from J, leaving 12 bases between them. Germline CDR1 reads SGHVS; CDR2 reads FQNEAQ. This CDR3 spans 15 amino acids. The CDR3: CASSLGQTSTDTQYF. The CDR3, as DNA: TGTGCCAGCAGCCTCGGACAGACCAGCACAGATACGCAGTATTTT.

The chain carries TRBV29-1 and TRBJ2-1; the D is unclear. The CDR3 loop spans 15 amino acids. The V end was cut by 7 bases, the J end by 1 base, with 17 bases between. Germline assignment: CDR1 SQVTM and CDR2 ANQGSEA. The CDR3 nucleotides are TGCAGCGCCTACTATCCCTACGGGTCCTACAATGAGCAGTTCTTC. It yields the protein CSAYYPYGSYNEQFF.

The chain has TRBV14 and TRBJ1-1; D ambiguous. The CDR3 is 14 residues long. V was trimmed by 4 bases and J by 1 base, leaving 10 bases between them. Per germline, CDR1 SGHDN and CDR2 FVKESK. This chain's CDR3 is CASSPRGSNTEAFF. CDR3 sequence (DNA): TGTGCCAGCAGCCCGCGAGGGTCGAACACTGAAGCTTTCTTT.

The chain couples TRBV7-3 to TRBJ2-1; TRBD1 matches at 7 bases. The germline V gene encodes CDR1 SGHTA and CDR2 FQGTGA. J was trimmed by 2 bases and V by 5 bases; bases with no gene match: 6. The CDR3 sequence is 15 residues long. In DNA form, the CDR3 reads TGTGCCAGCAGCCCACAGGGGCTCCCCTACAATGAGCAGTTCTTC. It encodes CASSPQGLPYNEQFF.

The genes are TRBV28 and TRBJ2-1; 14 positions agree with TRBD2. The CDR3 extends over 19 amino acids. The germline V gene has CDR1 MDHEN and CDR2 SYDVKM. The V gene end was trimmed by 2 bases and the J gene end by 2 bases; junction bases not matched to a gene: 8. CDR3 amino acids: CASSLIVGLAGGTYNEQFF. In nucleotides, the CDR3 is TGTGCCAGCAGTTTAATAGTCGGACTAGCGGGAGGAACCTACAATGAGCAGTTCTTC.